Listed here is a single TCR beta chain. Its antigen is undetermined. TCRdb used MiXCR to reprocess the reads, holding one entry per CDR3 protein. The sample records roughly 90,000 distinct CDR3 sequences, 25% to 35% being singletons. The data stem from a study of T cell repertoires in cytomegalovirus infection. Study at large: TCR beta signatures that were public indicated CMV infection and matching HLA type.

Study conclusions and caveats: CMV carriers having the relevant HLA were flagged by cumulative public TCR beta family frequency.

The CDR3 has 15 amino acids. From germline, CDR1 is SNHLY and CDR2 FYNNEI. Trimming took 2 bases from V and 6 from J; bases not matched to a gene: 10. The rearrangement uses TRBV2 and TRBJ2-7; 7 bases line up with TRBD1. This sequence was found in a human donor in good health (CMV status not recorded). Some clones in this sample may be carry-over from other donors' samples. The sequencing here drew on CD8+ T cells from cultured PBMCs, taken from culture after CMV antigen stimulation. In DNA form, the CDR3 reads TGTGCCAGCAGTGAACGAGGCAGGGGGACGGGCGAGCAGTACTTC. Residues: CASSERGRGTGEQYF.